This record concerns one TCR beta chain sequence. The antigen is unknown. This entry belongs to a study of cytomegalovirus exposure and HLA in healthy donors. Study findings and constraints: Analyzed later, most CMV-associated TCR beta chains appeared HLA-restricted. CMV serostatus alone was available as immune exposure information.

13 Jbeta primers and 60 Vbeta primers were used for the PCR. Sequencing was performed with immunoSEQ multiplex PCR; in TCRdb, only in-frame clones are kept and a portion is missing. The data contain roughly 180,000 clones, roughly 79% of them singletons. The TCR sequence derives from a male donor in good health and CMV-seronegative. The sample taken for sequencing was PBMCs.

DNA of the CDR3: TGTGCCAGCAGCCCCAATAGCAATCAGCCCCAGCATTTT. Translation: CASSPNSNQPQHF. The chain is built from TRBV11-2 and TRBJ1-5; D gene unclear. Germline values: CDR1 SGHAT, CDR2 FQNNGV. The CDR3 totals 13 residues. V was trimmed by 5 bases and J by 0 bases, leaving 5 bases between them. The full variable domain, completed using reference TRBV11-2 and TRBJ1-5, is EAGVAQSPRYKIIEKRQSVAFWCNPISGHATLYWYQQILGQGPKLLIQFQNNGVVDDSQLPKDRFSAERLKGVDSTLKIQPAKLEDSAVYLCASSPNSNQPQHFGDGTRLSIL.